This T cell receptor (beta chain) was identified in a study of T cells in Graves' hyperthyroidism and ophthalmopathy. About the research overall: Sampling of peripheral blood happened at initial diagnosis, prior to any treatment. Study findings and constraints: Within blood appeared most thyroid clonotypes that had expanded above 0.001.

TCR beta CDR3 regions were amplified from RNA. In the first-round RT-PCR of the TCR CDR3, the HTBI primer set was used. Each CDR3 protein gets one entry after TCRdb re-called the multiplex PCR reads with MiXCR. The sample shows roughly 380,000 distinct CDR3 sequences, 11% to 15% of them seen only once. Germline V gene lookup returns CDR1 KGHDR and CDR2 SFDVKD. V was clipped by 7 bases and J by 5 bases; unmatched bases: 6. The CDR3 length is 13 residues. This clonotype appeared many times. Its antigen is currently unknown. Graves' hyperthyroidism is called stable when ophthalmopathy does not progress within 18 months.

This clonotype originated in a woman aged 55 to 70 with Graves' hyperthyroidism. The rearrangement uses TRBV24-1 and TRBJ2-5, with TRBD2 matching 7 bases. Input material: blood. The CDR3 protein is CATSSGGTETQYF. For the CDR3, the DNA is TGTGCCACCAGCTCGGGGGGTACGGAGACCCAGTACTTC.